These 20 T cell receptor beta chains came from one sample sequenced in a study of T cells in Graves' hyperthyroidism and ophthalmopathy. Using RNA transcripts as the source, TCR beta CDR3 regions were amplified. With the HTBI primer set, the TCR CDR3 went through a first round of RT-PCR. In TCRdb, the multiplex PCR reads were re-called with MiXCR into one record per CDR3 protein. The data contain a few hundred thousand distinct CDR3 sequences, about a fifth of them seen just once; the ten biggest clones take up 35% to 45%. The sequenced sample consisted of blood. The receptors here all came from a young man with Graves' ophthalmopathy.

This clonotype was found many times. The CDR3 DNA follows: TGTGCCAGCAGCCAAATCGCAGCCACCCACAACCCTGAAGCTTTCTTT. Amino acids: CASSQIAATHNPEAFF. The V call is TRBV3-1, the J call TRBJ1-1; the D is unclear. With 2 bases removed from V and 6 bases from J, the gap between germline ends came to 19 bases. This CDR3 comprises 16 residues. Germline V gives CDR1 LGHDT, CDR2 YNNKEL (reference sequence).

The rearrangement uses TRBV6-2 or TRBV6-3 and TRBJ1-3; the match to TRBD1 covers 9 bases. The CDR3 contains 18 residues. The V segment lost 6 bases and the J segment 1 base; nucleotides outside the gene matches: 13. The germline CDR1 and CDR2 sequences are MNHEY and SVGEGT. In DNA, the CDR3 is TGTGCCAGCAGCCCCGACAGGGGGTCCCACTCTTCTGGAAACACCATATATTTT. The encoded protein is CASSPDRGSHSSGNTIYF.

This clonotype has just a few counts. A much larger clone is a single base away; this may be a read error. Without the conserved terminal phenylalanine or tryptophan, this CDR3 likely stems from a read error. V and J are TRBV9 and TRBJ1-2; D not resolved. The germline gives CDR1 SGDLS, CDR2 YYNGEE. This CDR3 is built from 14 residues. V was cut by 0 bases and J by 2 bases, with 8 bases left in between. CDR3 amino acids: CASSVAEENYGYTL. In DNA, the CDR3 is TGTGCCAGCAGCGTAGCTGAGGAAAACTATGGCTACACCCTC.

The rearrangement links TRBV19 to TRBJ2-3, with 13 positions matching TRBD2. Trimming removed 7 bases from V and 6 bases from J; junction bases left unmatched: 7. Germline V gene lookup returns CDR1 LNHDA and CDR2 SQIVND (reference sequence). The CDR3 is made up of 15 amino acids. The CDR3 sequence: CASTTLGLAGDTQYF. For the CDR3, the DNA is TGTGCCAGTACCACCCTGGGACTAGCGGGGGATACGCAGTATTTT.

At least ten counts were recorded for this clonotype. CDR3 amino acids: CASSQSTLRGSGEAFF. CDR3 coding DNA: TGTGCCAGCAGCCAGTCGACGCTCCGGGGAAGTGGTGAAGCTTTCTTT. The chain recombines TRBV3-1 with TRBJ1-1; D is ambiguous. The CDR3 is made up of 16 amino acids. Germline values: CDR1 LGHDT, CDR2 YNNKEL (reference sequence). Between the trimmed V and J ends, which lost 3 bases and 7 bases, there was a span of 21 bases.

There are a few counts of this clonotype. The chain carries TRBV10-3 and TRBJ2-1; D is uncertain. Germline CDR1 reads ENHRY; CDR2 reads SYGVKD. The CDR3 length is 13 residues. V was clipped by 3 bases and J by 5 bases, with 8 bases between them. The CDR3 spells CAISERDNNEQFF. The CDR3 DNA sequence: TGTGCCATCAGTGAACGCGATAACAATGAGCAGTTCTTC.

In this sample, this clonotype turned up many times. The chain is built from TRBV14 and TRBJ2-3; no clear D. This CDR3 has 17 residues. The germline gives CDR1 SGHDN, CDR2 FVKESK. V shed 4 bases and J shed 4 bases, with 21 bases lying between them. The CDR3 protein is CASSRTSKSSRADTQYF. As DNA, the CDR3 is TGTGCCAGCAGCCGGACGTCCAAAAGTTCTCGGGCAGATACGCAGTATTTT.

This clonotype occurred many times. The J gene is TRBJ2-7, the V gene TRBV20-1; D perhaps matches TRBD2 (7 bases). Germline V gives CDR1 DFQATT, CDR2 SNEGSKA (reference sequence). Trimming left V 0 bases short and J 1 base short, with 13 bases between. This CDR3 has 15 amino acids. In nucleotides, the CDR3 is TGCAGTGCTAGAGAAACCGGGGGGCCATCCTACGAGCAGTACTTC. Encoded protein: CSARETGGPSYEQYF.

This clonotype was counted a few times. V and J are TRBV20-1 and TRBJ2-2, with 11 positions matching TRBD2. The trim removed 7 bases at V and 7 bases at J, leaving 14 bases unmatched. CDR3 length equals 16 residues. Germline-derived CDR1 and CDR2 are DFQATT and SNEGSKA (reference sequence). CDR3 nucleotides: TGCAGTGGCGCTTCGCTAGCGGGGGGATCTAGCGGGGAGCTGTTTTTT. Encoded protein: CSGASLAGGSSGELFF.

The chain uses TRBV29-1 and TRBJ1-2; D is uncertain. The germline gives CDR1 SQVTM, CDR2 ANQGSEA. This CDR3 is built from 15 residues. V was pared by 2 bases and J by 2 bases, with 15 bases between. The CDR3 is CSVERHSLYNYGYTF. In DNA form, the CDR3 reads TGCAGCGTTGAAAGGCACTCCCTCTACAACTATGGCTACACCTTC.

This clonotype was observed at least ten times. The V call is TRBV7-8, the J call TRBJ2-3, with 9 bases that match TRBD2. V shed 0 bases, J shed 0 bases, and the junction held 4 bases outside the gene matches. Germline values: CDR1 SGHVS, CDR2 FQNEAQ. The CDR3 extends over 17 amino acids. The CDR3, as DNA: TGTGCCAGCAGCTTAGCAGTTAGCGGGAGTAGCACAGATACGCAGTATTTT. It encodes CASSLAVSGSSTDTQYF.

This sequence joins TRBV29-1 and TRBJ2-1, with a possible D match to TRBD2 (6 bases). Per germline, CDR1 SQVTM and CDR2 ANQGSEA. Trimming removed 4 bases at V and 9 bases at J, with 19 bases between. This CDR3 has 14 amino acids. This chain's CDR3 is CSVAPGLPRSEQFF. The DNA for the CDR3 is TGCAGCGTTGCGCCGGGACTCCCCCGGAGTGAGCAGTTCTTC.

The chain joins TRBV5-1 to TRBJ1-6; tentative D call: TRBD1 (6 bases). Germline V gene lookup returns CDR1 SGHRS and CDR2 YFSETQ. V was trimmed by 4 bases and J by 2 bases, leaving 10 bases between them. The CDR3 has 15 residues. CDR3 residues: CASSRGVPYNSPLHF. For the CDR3, the DNA is TGCGCCAGCAGCAGGGGGGTCCCCTATAATTCACCCCTCCACTTT.

This clonotype has ten or more counts. The V and J genes are TRBV7-9 and TRBJ1-4, with D perhaps matching TRBD1 (5 bases). From germline, CDR1 is SEHNR and CDR2 FQNEAQ (reference sequence). Between the trimmed V and J ends, which lost 5 bases and 8 bases, there was a span of 15 bases. The CDR3 loop spans 14 amino acids. The CDR3 loop reads CASSPWGIDEKLFF. The CDR3 region has the DNA TGTGCCAGCAGCCCGTGGGGGATTGACGAAAAACTGTTTTTT.

This chain links TRBV10-3 with TRBJ2-2, with TRBD2 matching over 8 bases. Germline CDR1 reads ENHRY; CDR2 reads SYGVKD. This CDR3 spans 13 amino acids. Germline trimming cut 9 bases from V and 4 bases from J; bases unmatched to any gene: 4. Here the CDR3 reads CAITSGSTGELFF. The CDR3 coding sequence is TGTGCCATTACTAGCGGATCCACCGGGGAGCTGTTTTTT.

A single count supports this clonotype. The rearrangement uses TRBV19 and TRBJ2-6, with a possible D match to TRBD1 (6 bases). Germline loops: CDR1 LNHDA, CDR2 SQIVND (reference sequence). V shed 4 bases and J shed 1 base, with 8 bases lying between them. This CDR3 has 15 amino acids. The CDR3 DNA is TGTGCCAGTAGTACCGGGACATCTGGGGCCAACGTCCTGACTTTC. Translating it yields CASSTGTSGANVLTF. Based on the CDR3 plus reference TRBV19 and TRBJ2-6, the full variable domain is DGGITQSPKYLFRKEGQNVTLSCEQNLNHDAMYWYRQDPGQGLRLIYYSQIVNDFQKGDIAEGYSVSREKKESFPLTVTSAQKNPTAFYLCASSTGTSGANVLTFGAGSRLTVL.

With regard to this clonotype: Possible read error: a much larger clone is one base away. The chain combines TRBV6-9 with TRBJ1-5; no clear D gene. Germline V gives CDR1 MNHGY, CDR2 SVAAGI. The CDR3 totals 12 residues. The CDR3 region is CASSSGYQPRHF. Written as DNA, the CDR3 is TGTGCCAGCAGTTCCGGGTATCAGCCCCGGCATTTT.

This chain uses TRBV9 with TRBJ1-1; D is perhaps TRBD1 (5 bases). Germline V gene data show CDR1 as SGDLS and CDR2 as YYNGEE. The germline V and J ends were trimmed by 0 bases and 6 bases, with 15 bases remaining between them. The CDR3 loop spans 15 amino acids. The CDR3, as DNA: TGTGCCAGCAGCGTAGAGGGGCAGGGTGTAGCTGAAGCTTTCTTT. As protein: CASSVEGQGVAEAFF.

The chain links TRBV3-1 to TRBJ1-2, with TRBD1 matching over 7 bases. Germline loops: CDR1 LGHDT, CDR2 YNNKEL (reference sequence). V was clipped by 1 base and J by 4 bases; unmatched bases: 3. The length of the CDR3 is 14 residues. The CDR3 spells CASSQGRGGYGYTF. CDR3 bases: TGTGCCAGCAGCCAAGGCAGGGGGGGCTATGGCTACACCTTC.

The chain combines TRBV5-1 with TRBJ1-1, with D possibly being TRBD1 (6 bases). CDR3 length: 16 amino acids. Per the germline V gene, CDR1 is SGHRS and CDR2 is YFSETQ. V was cut by 0 bases and J by 0 bases, with 12 bases left in between. This CDR3 reads CASSLEGGHMNTEAFF. The CDR3 nucleotides read TGCGCCAGCAGCTTGGAAGGGGGACACATGAACACTGAAGCTTTCTTT.